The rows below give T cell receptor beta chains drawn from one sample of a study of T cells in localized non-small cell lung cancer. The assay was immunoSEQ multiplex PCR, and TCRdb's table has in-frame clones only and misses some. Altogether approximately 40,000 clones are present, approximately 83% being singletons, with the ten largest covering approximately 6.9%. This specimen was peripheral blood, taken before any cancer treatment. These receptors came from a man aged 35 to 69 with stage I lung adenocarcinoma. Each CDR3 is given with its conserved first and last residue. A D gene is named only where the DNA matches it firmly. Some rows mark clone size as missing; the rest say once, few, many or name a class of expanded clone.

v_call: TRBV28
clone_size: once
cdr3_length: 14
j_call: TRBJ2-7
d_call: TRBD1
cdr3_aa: CASSLWGQDYEQYF
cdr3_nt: TGTGCCAGCAGTTTATGGGGACAGGACTACGAGCAGTACTTC

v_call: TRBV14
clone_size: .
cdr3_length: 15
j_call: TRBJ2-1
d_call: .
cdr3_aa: CASSRDHYSYNEQFF
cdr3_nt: TGTGCCAGCAGCCGGGACCACTACTCCTACAATGAGCAGTTCTTC

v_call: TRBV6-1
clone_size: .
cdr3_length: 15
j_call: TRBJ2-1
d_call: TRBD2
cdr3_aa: CASSEGLAGGDEQFF
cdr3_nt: TGTGCCAGCAGTGAAGGGCTAGCGGGAGGGGATGAGCAGTTCTTC

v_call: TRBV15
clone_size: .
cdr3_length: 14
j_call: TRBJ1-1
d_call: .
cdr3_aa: CATSRGMMNTEAFF
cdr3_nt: TGTGCCACCAGCAGAGGTATGATGAACACTGAAGCTTTCTTT

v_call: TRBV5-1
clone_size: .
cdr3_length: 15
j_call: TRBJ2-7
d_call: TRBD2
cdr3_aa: CASSLTSGSFYEQYF
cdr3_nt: TGCGCCAGCAGTCTCACCAGCGGGAGCTTCTACGAGCAGTACTTC

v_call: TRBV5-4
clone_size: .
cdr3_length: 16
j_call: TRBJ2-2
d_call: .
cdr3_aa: CASSLWSGLNNGELFF
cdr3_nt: TGTGCCAGCAGCTTGTGGAGCGGCCTAAATAACGGGGAGCTGTTTTTT

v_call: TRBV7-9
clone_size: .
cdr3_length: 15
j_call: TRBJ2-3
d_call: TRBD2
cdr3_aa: CASSSGTSVADTQYF
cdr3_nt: TGTGCCAGCAGCTCCGGGACTAGCGTAGCAGATACGCAGTATTTT

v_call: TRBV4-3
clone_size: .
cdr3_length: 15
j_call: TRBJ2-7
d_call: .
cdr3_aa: CASSLMAGEPHEQYF
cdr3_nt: TGCGCCAGCAGCCTAATGGCAGGGGAGCCCCACGAGCAGTACTTC

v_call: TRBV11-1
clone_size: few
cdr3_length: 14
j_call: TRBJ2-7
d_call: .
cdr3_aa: CASSLASVTYEQYF
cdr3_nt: TGTGCCAGCAGCTTGGCCAGCGTCACCTACGAGCAGTACTTC

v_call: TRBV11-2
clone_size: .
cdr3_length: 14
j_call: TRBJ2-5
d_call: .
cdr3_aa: CASSLVGDQETQYF
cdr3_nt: TGTGCCAGCAGCTTAGTGGGAGATCAAGAGACCCAGTACTTC

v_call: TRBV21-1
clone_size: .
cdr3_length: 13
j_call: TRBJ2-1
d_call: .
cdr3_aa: CASSTTRDNEQFF
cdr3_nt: TGTGCCAGCAGCACCACCAGGGACAATGAGCAGTTCTTC

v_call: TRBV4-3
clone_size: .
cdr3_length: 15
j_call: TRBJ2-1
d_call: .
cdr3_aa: CASSQDWVVIDEQFF
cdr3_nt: TGCGCCAGCAGCCAAGATTGGGTGGTAATCGATGAGCAGTTCTTC

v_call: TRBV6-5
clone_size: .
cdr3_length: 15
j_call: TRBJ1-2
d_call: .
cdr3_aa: CATLLIRGGFYGYTF
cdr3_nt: TGTGCCACCCTATTGATCAGGGGAGGTTTCTATGGCTACACCTTC

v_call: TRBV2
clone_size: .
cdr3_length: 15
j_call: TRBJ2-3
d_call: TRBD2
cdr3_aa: CASSETTSAADTQYF
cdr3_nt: TGTGCCAGCAGTGAAACAACTAGCGCAGCAGATACGCAGTATTTT

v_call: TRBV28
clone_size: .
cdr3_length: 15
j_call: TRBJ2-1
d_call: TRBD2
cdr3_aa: CASSSTSGGYNEQFF
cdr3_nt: TGTGCCAGCAGTTCTACTAGCGGGGGATACAATGAGCAGTTCTTC

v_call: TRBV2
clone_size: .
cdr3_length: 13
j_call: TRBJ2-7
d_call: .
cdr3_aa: CASKSALTYEQYF
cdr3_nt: TGTGCCAGCAAGTCAGCGCTAACCTACGAGCAGTACTTC

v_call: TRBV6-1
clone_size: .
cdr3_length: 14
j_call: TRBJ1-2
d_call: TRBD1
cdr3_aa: CASSEVGTDRGYTF
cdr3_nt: TGTGCCAGCAGTGAAGTGGGGACAGACCGTGGCTACACCTTC

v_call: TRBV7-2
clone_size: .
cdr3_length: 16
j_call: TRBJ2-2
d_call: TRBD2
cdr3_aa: CASRPPGLAVTGELFF
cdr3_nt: TGTGCCAGCAGACCCCCGGGACTAGCGGTCACCGGGGAGCTGTTTTTT

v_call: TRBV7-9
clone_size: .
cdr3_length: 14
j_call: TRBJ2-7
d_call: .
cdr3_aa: CASSLPQLGYEQYF
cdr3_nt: TGTGCCAGCAGCTTACCGCAACTAGGTTACGAGCAGTACTTC

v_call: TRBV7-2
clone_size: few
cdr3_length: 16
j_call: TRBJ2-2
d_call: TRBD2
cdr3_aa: CASSLELAGVTGELFF
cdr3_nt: TGTGCCAGCAGCTTAGAACTAGCGGGAGTCACCGGGGAGCTGTTTTTT

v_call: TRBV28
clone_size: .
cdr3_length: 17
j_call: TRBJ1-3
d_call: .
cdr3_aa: CASSLILGRASGNTIYF
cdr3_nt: TGTGCCAGCAGTTTAATCTTAGGGAGGGCCTCTGGAAACACCATATATTTT

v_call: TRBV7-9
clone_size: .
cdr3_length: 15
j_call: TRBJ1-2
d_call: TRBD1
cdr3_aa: CASSLDATGYLGYTF
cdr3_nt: TGTGCCAGCAGCTTAGACGCGACAGGGTATCTCGGCTACACCTTC

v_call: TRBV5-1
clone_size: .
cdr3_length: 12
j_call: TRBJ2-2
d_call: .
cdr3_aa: CASSFNTGELFF
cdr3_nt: TGCGCCAGCAGCTTCAACACCGGGGAGCTGTTTTTT

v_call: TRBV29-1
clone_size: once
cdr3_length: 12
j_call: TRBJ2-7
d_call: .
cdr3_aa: CSVRYGNYEQYF
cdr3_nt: TGCAGCGTTCGTTACGGGAACTACGAGCAGTACTTC

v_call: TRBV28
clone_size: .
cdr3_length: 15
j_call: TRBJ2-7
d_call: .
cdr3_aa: CASSLCGQGVCEQYF
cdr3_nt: TGTGCCAGCAGTTTATGCGGGCAGGGAGTCTGCGAGCAGTACTTC

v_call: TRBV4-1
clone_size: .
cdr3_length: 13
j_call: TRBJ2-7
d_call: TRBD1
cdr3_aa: CASSQEPGGEQYF
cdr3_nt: TGCGCCAGCAGCCAAGAGCCAGGGGGCGAGCAGTACTTC

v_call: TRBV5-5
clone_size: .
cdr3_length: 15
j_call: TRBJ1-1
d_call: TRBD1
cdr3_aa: CASRGQGAGDTEAFF
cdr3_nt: TGTGCCAGCAGAGGGCAGGGGGCGGGGGACACTGAAGCTTTCTTT

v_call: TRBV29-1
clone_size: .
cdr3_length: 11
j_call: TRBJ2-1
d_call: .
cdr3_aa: CSVPVGNEQFF
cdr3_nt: TGCAGCGTTCCGGTGGGCAATGAGCAGTTCTTC

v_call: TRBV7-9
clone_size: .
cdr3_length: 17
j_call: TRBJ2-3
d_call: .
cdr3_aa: CASSLAGISGETDTQYF
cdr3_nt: TGTGCCAGCAGCTTAGCGGGGATATCGGGGGAAACAGATACGCAGTATTTT

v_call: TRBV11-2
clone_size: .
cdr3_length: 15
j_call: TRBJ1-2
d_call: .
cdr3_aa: CASSLPAQGVDGYTF
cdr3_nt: TGTGCCAGCAGCCTCCCAGCACAGGGCGTAGATGGCTACACCTTC

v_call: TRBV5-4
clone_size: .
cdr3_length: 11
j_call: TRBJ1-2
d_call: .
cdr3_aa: CASSLRDGYTF
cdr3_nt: TGTGCCAGCAGCTTGAGGGACGGCTACACCTTC

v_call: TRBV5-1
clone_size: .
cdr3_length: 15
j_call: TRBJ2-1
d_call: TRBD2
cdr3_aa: CASSSYLADYNEQFF
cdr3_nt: TGCGCCAGCAGCTCGTACCTAGCGGACTACAATGAGCAGTTCTTC

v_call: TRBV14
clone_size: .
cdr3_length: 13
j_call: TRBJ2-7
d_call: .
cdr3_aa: CASSRSSGVEQYF
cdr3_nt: TGTGCCAGCAGCCGCTCATCAGGCGTCGAGCAGTACTTC

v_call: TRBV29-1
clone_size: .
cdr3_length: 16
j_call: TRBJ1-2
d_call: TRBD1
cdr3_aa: CSVASGQGKIDYGYTF
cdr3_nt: TGCAGCGTTGCCTCGGGACAGGGAAAGATTGACTATGGCTACACCTTC

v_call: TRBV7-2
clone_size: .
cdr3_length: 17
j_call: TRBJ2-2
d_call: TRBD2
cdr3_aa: CASSLDRTSGNTGELFF
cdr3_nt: TGTGCCAGCAGCTTAGATCGGACTAGCGGTAACACCGGGGAGCTGTTTTTT

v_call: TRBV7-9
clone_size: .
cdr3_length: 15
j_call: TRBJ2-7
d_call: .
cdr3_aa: CASSLESATLYEQYF
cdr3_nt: TGTGCCAGCAGCTTGGAGAGCGCCACCCTCTACGAGCAGTACTTC

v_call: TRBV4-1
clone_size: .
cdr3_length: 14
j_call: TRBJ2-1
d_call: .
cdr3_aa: CASSHPGPYNEQFF
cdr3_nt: TGCGCCAGCAGCCACCCGGGGCCCTACAATGAGCAGTTCTTC

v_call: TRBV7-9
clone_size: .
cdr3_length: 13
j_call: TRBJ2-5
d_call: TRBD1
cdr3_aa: CASSSGQKETQYF
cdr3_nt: TGTGCCAGCAGCTCGGGACAGAAAGAGACCCAGTACTTC

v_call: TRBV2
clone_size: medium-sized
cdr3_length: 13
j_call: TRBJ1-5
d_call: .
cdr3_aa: CASSVWANQPQHF
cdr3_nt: TGTGCCAGCAGTGTCTGGGCCAATCAGCCCCAGCATTTT

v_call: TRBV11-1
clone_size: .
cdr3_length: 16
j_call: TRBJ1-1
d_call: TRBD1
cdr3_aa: CASSFDPGQGRAEAFF
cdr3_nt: TGTGCCAGCAGCTTTGACCCCGGACAGGGTCGGGCTGAAGCTTTCTTT

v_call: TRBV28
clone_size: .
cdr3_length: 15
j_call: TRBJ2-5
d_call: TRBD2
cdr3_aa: CASSPRTRGEETQYF
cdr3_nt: TGTGCCAGCAGCCCTCGGACACGGGGGGAAGAGACCCAGTACTTC

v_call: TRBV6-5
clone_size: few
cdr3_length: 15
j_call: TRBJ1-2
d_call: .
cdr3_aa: CASSLRRTTSYGYTF
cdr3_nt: TGTGCCAGCAGTTTACGGAGGACGACGAGCTATGGCTACACCTTC

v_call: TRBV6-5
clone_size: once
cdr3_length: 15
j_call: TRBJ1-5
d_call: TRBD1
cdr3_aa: CASSSGTGSNQPQHF
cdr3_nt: TGTGCCAGCAGCTCCGGGACAGGTAGCAATCAGCCCCAGCATTTT

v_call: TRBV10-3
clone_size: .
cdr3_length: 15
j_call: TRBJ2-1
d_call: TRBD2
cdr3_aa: CAISQSGSSYNEQFF
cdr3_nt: TGTGCCATCAGTCAAAGCGGGAGCTCCTACAATGAGCAGTTCTTC

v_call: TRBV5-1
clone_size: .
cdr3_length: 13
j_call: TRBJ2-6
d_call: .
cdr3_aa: CASSPDGANVLTF
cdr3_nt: TGCGCCAGCAGCCCCGATGGGGCCAACGTCCTGACTTTC

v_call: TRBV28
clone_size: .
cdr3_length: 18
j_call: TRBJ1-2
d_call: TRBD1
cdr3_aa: CASSPPLGQGRQGYGYTF
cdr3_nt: TGTGCCAGCAGTCCCCCGTTGGGACAGGGGAGGCAGGGCTATGGCTACACCTTC

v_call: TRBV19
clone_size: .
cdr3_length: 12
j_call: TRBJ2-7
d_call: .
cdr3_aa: CASSPSPPGQYF
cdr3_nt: TGTGCCAGTAGCCCATCCCCCCCAGGCCAGTACTTC

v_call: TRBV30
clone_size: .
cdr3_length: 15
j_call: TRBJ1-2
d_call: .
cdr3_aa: CAWSAPSTGKYGYTF
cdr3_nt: TGTGCCTGGAGTGCTCCCTCCACAGGGAAATATGGCTACACCTTC

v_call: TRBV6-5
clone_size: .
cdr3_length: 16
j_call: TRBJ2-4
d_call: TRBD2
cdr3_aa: CASSYSSGSWSSIQYF
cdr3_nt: TGTGCCAGCAGTTACTCCAGCGGGAGTTGGAGTAGCATTCAGTACTTC